This entry features one TCR beta chain sequence. The target antigen is unknown. This sample stems from a study of cytomegalovirus exposure and HLA in healthy donors. There are 15 residues in the CDR3. J was trimmed by 6 bases and V by 1 base; bases with no gene match: 3. Germline V gene lookup returns CDR1 SGHTA and CDR2 FQGNSA. Use of 60 Vbeta and 13 Jbeta primers characterized the PCR. Profiling relied on immunoSEQ multiplex PCR, and the TCRdb table lists in-frame clones only, not all of them. Of tens of thousands of clones listed, around 73% were seen once; the top ten hold around 3.2%. The study's findings and limits: Previously analyzed data showed that most TCR beta V segments were productive at a frequency of about 87% or about 30%. Later analysis associated a missense DCLRE1C variant with TCR beta V- and J-gene trimming.

The gene calls are TRBV7-2 and TRBJ2-3; TRBD2 aligns across 11 bases. The source is a woman aged 35 to 49 in good health and CMV-seronegative. The sequencing input was PBMCs. CDR3 sequence (DNA): TGTGCCAGCAGCTTAGGACTAGCGGGGCCCGATACGCAGTATTTT. This translates into CASSLGLAGPDTQYF. Together with reference TRBV7-2 and TRBJ2-3, the CDR3 gives the full variable domain: GAGVSQSPSNKVTEKGKDVELRCDPISGHTALYWYRQSLGQGLEFLIYFQGNSAPDKSGLPSDRFSAERTGGSVSTLTIQRTQQEDSAVYLCASSLGLAGPDTQYFGPGTRLTVL.